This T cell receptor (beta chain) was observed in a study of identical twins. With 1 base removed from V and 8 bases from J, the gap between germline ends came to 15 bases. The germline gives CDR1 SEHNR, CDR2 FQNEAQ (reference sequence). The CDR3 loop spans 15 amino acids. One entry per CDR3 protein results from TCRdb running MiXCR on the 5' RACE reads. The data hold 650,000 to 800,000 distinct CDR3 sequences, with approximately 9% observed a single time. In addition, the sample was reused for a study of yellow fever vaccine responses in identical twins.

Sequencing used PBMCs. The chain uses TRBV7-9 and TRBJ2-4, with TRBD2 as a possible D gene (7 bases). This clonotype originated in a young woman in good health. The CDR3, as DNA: TGTGCCAGCAGCTTAGGAGGGGGAGGGAAGGACATTCAGTACTTC. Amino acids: CASSLGGGGKDIQYF.